This T cell receptor (beta chain) was captured by sequencing in a study of identical twins. Study-level findings and limits: A lower insertion count was a feature of abundant cord blood beta clonotypes, with no such feature in memory repertoires. Findings came from cross-sectional statistics, without long-term follow-up of donors. Zero-insertion analyses could be partly confounded by invariant MAIT and iNKT cells.

The V gene lost 6 bases and the J gene lost 8 bases, with 20 bases spanning the gap. This CDR3 has 15 residues. Germline CDR1 is DFQATT and CDR2 is SNEGSKA (reference sequence). This clonotype was detected many times. Its antigen is still unknown. Through template switching, a universal primer site was introduced, and the cDNA contained unique molecular identifiers. TCRdb reprocessed the 5' RACE reads via MiXCR and lists one record per CDR3 protein. This table has under 450,000 distinct CDR3 sequences, around a sixth appearing once. Input material: naive T cells sorted from blood. The TCR comes from a man aged 45 to 65 in good health. J is TRBJ1-6 and V is TRBV20-1, with D perhaps TRBD1 (5 bases). The CDR3 spells CSAIHFDWGDSPLHF. CDR3 DNA: TGCAGTGCCATCCACTTTGACTGGGGGGATTCACCCCTCCACTTT.